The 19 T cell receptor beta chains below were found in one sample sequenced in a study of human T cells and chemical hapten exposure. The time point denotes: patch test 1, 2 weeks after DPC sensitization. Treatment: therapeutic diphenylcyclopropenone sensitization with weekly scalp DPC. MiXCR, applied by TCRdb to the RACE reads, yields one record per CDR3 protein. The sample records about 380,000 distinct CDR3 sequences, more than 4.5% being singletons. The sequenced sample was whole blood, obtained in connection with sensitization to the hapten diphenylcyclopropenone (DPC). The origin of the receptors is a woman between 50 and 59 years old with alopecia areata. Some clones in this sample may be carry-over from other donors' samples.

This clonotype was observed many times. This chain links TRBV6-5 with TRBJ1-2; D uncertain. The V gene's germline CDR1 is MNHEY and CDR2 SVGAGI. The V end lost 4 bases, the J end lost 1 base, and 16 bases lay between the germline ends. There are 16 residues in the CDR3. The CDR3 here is CASSFQTAPFNYGYTF. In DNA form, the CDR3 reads TGTGCCAGCAGTTTCCAGACGGCACCGTTTAACTATGGCTACACCTTC.

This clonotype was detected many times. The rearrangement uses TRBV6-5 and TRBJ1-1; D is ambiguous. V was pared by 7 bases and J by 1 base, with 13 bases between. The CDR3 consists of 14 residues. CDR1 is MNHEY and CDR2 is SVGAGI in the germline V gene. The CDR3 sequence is CASTADLGNTEAFF. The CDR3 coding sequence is TGTGCCAGCACCGCAGACTTGGGGAACACTGAAGCTTTCTTT.

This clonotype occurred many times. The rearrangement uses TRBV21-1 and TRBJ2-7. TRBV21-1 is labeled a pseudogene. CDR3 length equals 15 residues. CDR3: CASSKVKSRNLEQYF. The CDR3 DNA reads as TGTGCCAGCAGCAAAGTGAAGTCTCGGAACCTCGAGCAGTACTTC.

In DNA form, the CDR3 reads TGCAGCGTTGAAACTGGGACAGGCTATGGCTACACCTTC. The encoded protein is CSVETGTGYGYTF. The chain is built from TRBV29-1 and TRBJ1-2; 8 bases are shared with TRBD1. V trimming: 2 bases; J trimming: 4 bases; junction bases outside the gene matches: 3. The CDR3 is made up of 13 amino acids. Germline lookup yields CDR1 SQVTM and CDR2 ANQGSEA.

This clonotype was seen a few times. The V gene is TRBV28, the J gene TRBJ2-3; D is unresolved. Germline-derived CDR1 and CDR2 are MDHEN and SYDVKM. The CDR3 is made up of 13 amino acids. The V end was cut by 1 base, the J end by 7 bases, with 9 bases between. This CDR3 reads CASSLSSGHTQYF. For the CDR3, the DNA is TGTGCCAGCAGTTTATCATCCGGACATACGCAGTATTTT. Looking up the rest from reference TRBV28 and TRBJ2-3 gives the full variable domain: DVKVTQSSRYLVKRTGEKVFLECVQDMDHENMFWYRQDPGLGLRLIYFSYDVKMKEKGDIPEGYSVSREKKERFSLILESASTNQTSMYLCASSLSSGHTQYFGPGTRLTVL.

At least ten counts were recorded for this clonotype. The CDR3 sequence: CASSEGPAGYTF. The CDR3 region has the DNA TGTGCCAGCAGTGAAGGGCCTGCGGGCTACACCTTC. The chain is built from TRBV2 and TRBJ1-2; D remains unclear. Per the germline V gene, CDR1 is SNHLY and CDR2 is FYNNEI. Between the trimmed V and J ends, which lost 1 base and 8 bases, there was a span of 8 bases. This CDR3 region has 12 residues.

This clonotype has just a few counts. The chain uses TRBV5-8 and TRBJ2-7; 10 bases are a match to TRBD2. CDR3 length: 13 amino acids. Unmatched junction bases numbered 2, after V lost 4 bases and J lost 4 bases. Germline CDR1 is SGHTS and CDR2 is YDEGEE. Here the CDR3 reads CASSVSGGYEQYF. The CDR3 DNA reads TGTGCCAGCAGCGTTAGCGGGGGGTACGAGCAGTACTTC.

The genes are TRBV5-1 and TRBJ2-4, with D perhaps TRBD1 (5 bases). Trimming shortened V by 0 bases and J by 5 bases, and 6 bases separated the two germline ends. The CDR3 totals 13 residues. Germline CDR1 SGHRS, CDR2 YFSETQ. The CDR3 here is CASSLDRQNIQYF. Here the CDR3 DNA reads TGCGCCAGCAGCTTGGACAGGCAAAACATTCAGTACTTC.

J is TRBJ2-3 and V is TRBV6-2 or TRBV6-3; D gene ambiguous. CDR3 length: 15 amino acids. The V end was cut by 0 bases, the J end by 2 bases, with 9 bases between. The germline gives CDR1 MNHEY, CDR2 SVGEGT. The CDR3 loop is CASSYSIGNTDTQYF. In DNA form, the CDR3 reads TGTGCCAGCAGTTACTCGATAGGGAACACAGATACGCAGTATTTT.

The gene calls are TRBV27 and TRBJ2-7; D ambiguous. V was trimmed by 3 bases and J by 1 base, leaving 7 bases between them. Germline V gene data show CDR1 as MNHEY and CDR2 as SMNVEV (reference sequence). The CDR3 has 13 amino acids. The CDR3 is CASSLQLSYEQYF. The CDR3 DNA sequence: TGTGCCAGCAGTTTGCAGTTATCCTACGAGCAGTACTTC.

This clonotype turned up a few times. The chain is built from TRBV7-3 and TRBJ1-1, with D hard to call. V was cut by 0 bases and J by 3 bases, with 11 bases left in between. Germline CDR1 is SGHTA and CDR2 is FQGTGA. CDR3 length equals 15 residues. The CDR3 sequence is CASSLTLMADTEAFF. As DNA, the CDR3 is TGTGCCAGCAGCTTAACCCTGATGGCGGACACTGAAGCTTTCTTT.

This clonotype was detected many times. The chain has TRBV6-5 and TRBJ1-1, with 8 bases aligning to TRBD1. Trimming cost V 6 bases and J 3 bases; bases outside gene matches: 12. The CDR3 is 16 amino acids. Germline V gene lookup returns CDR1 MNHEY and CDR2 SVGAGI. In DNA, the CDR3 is TGTGCCAGCAGCTACAGGGGGTCCGGAGGTTACACTGAAGCTTTCTTT. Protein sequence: CASSYRGSGGYTEAFF.

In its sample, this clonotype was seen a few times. CDR3 protein: CSVGLRGYEQYF. CDR3 nucleotides: TGCAGCGTTGGACTCAGGGGGTACGAGCAGTACTTC. This sequence joins TRBV29-1 and TRBJ2-7; 7 positions match TRBD1. V was pared by 4 bases and J by 4 bases, with 4 bases of the junction left unmatched. The CDR3 has 12 amino acids. Germline assignment: CDR1 SQVTM and CDR2 ANQGSEA.

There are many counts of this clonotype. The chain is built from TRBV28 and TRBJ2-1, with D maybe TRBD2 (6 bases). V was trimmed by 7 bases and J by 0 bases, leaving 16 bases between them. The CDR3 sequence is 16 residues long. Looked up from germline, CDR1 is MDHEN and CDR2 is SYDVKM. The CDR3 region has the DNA TGTGCCAGCACCCCTGAGATGGGAGGCTCCTACAATGAGCAGTTCTTC. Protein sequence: CASTPEMGGSYNEQFF.

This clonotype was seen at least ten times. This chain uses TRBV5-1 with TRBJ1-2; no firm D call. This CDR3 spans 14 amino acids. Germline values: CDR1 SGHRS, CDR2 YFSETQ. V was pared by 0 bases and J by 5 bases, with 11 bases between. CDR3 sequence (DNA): TGCGCCAGCAGCTTGGGGCAGGCGCAGTATGGCTACACCTTC. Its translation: CASSLGQAQYGYTF. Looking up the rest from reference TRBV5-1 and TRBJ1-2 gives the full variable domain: KAGVTQTPRYLIKTRGQQVTLSCSPISGHRSVSWYQQTPGQGLQFLFEYFSETQRNKGNFPGRFSGRQFSNSRSEMNVSTLELGDSALYLCASSLGQAQYGYTFGSGTRLTVV.

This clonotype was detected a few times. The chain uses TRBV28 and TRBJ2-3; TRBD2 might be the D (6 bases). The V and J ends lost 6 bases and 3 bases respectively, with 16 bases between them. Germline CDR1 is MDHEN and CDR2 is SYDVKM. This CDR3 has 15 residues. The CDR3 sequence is CASRATSLGTDTQYF. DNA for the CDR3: TGTGCCAGCAGGGCGACTAGTCTGGGAACAGATACGCAGTATTTT. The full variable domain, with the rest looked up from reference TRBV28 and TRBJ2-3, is DVKVTQSSRYLVKRTGEKVFLECVQDMDHENMFWYRQDPGLGLRLIYFSYDVKMKEKGDIPEGYSVSREKKERFSLILESASTNQTSMYLCASRATSLGTDTQYFGPGTRLTVL.

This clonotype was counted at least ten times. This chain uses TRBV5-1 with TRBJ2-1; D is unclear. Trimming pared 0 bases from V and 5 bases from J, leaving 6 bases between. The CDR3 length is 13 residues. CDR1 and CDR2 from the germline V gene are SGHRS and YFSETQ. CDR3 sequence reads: CASSLGSDNEQFF. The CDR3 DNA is TGCGCCAGCAGCTTGGGATCAGACAATGAGCAGTTCTTC.

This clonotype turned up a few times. In nucleotides, the CDR3 is TGCAGCGTTGTACTTGGCGGGAGCTCCTACAATGAGCAGTTCTTC. Its protein product is CSVVLGGSSYNEQFF. The chain joins TRBV29-1 to TRBJ2-1; 7 bases line up with TRBD2. Germline V gives CDR1 SQVTM, CDR2 ANQGSEA. V trimming: 4 bases; J trimming: 0 bases; junction bases outside the gene matches: 6. CDR3 length equals 15 residues.

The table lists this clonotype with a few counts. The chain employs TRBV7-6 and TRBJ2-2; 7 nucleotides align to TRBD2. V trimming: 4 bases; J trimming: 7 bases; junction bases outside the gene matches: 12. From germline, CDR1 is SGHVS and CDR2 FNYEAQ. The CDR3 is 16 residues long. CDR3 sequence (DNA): TGTGCCAGCAGCTCCCCGTCGGGGGAGGGCCGCGGGGAGCTGTTTTTT. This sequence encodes CASSSPSGEGRGELFF.